Below are 25 T cell receptor beta chains sequenced from a single sample in a study of somatic mutations in cytotoxic T cells in rheumatoid arthritis. The protocol was immunoSEQ multiplex PCR, while the TCRdb copy is restricted to in-frame clones and leaves out a portion. The data show some 14,000 clones, roughly 80% seen once. Sequencing was carried out using CD8+ T cells sorted from blood. The receptors were sampled from an adult with rheumatoid arthritis.

The rearrangement joins TRBV19 to TRBJ1-1; TRBD1 agrees at 10 bases. The V gene end was trimmed by 5 bases and the J gene end by 4 bases; junction bases not matched to a gene: 4. Germline assignment: CDR1 LNHDA and CDR2 SQIVND (reference sequence). This CDR3 has 14 residues. CDR3 nucleotides: TGTGCCAGTAGTGGGGGACAGGGGAGCACTGAAGCTTTCTTT. Its translation is CASSGGQGSTEAFF.

The chain recombines TRBV28 with TRBJ2-7; 12 nucleotides line up with TRBD2. The CDR3 length is 14 residues. From germline, CDR1 is MDHEN and CDR2 SYDVKM. J gave up 5 bases and V 3 bases, and 2 bases lay outside the gene matches. CDR3 DNA sequence: TGTGCCAGCAGTTTCCTAGCGGGAGGGCACGAGCAGTACTTC. Its protein is CASSFLAGGHEQYF.

The chain employs TRBV27 and TRBJ2-7; no clear D. The length of the CDR3 is 12 residues. V lost 8 bases and J lost 7, with 15 bases in between. The germline V gene has CDR1 MNHEY and CDR2 SMNVEV (reference sequence). The DNA for the CDR3 is TGTGCCAGCTCCCCCGGTGGGTGGGAGCAGTACTTC. Translated: CASSPGGWEQYF.

The J gene is TRBJ2-1, the V gene TRBV2; D is unclear. The CDR3 has 12 amino acids. V was clipped by 5 bases and J by 6 bases, with 8 bases between them. The germline V gene encodes CDR1 SNHLY and CDR2 FYNNEI. CDR3 loop: CASSPFINEQFF. CDR3 nucleotide sequence: TGTGCCAGCAGTCCTTTTATCAATGAGCAGTTCTTC.

The rearrangement joins TRBV7-9 to TRBJ2-1; TRBD2 matches 12 bases. CDR1 is SEHNR and CDR2 is FQNEAQ in the germline V gene (reference sequence). V was pared by 5 bases and J by 10 bases, with 12 bases of the junction left unmatched. This CDR3 spans 16 amino acids. The CDR3 loop is CASSLSLAGGPGEQFF. As DNA, the CDR3 is TGTGCCAGCAGCCTCTCTCTAGCGGGAGGGCCGGGGGAGCAGTTCTTC. Based on the CDR3 plus reference TRBV7-9 and TRBJ2-1, the full variable domain is DTGVSQNPRHKITKRGQNVTFRCDPISEHNRLYWYRQTLGQGPEFLTYFQNEAQLEKSRLLSDRFSAERPKGSFSTLEIQRTEQGDSAMYLCASSLSLAGGPGEQFFGPGTRLTVL.

The chain joins TRBV28 to TRBJ2-7; tentatively, D is TRBD1 or TRBD2 (6 bases each). The germline V gene encodes CDR1 MDHEN and CDR2 SYDVKM. The CDR3 has 14 amino acids. V lost 2 bases and J 6 bases, leaving 14 bases between the germline ends. The CDR3 DNA reads as TGTGCCAGCAGTTTACGGGGGCCGTACTTCGAGCAGTACTTC. Translation gives CASSLRGPYFEQYF.

This sequence joins TRBV5-1 and TRBJ2-3; a possible D gene is TRBD1 (6 bases). This CDR3 is 15 amino acids long. Germline lookup yields CDR1 SGHRS and CDR2 YFSETQ. V gave up 4 bases and J gave up 0 bases, with 12 bases separating them. The CDR3 bases are TGCGCCAGCAGCCGCCGAGGGGGAAGCACAGATACGCAGTATTTT. The encoded protein is CASSRRGGSTDTQYF.

The V gene is TRBV5-4, the J gene TRBJ1-1; TRBD1 agrees at 7 bases. V was pared by 5 bases and J by 4 bases, with 8 bases of the junction left unmatched. CDR3 length equals 14 residues. Germline CDR1 is SGHNT and CDR2 is YYREEE (reference sequence). CDR3 coding DNA: TGTGCCAGCAGATGGTCGACAGGGTCCACTGAAGCTTTCTTT. It codes for CASRWSTGSTEAFF.

This rearrangement joins TRBV29-1 to TRBJ2-1; TRBD2 aligns across 13 bases. The CDR3 runs to 17 residues. With V trimmed by 1 base and J by 2 bases, 5 bases remained unmatched. The germline V gene encodes CDR1 SQVTM and CDR2 ANQGSEA. Here the CDR3 DNA reads TGCAGCGTTGAAGGTGTGACTAGCGGGGGGACCTACAATGAGCAGTTCTTC. It translates to CSVEGVTSGGTYNEQFF.

The rearrangement uses TRBV6-5 and TRBJ1-2; D not resolved. This CDR3 is built from 14 residues. CDR1 MNHEY and CDR2 SVGAGI come from the germline V gene. V lost 0 bases, J lost 8 bases, and 13 bases lay in between. The CDR3 sequence: CASSYSFAERGYTF. The CDR3 DNA sequence: TGTGCCAGCAGTTACTCTTTTGCCGAAAGGGGCTACACCTTC.

V and J are TRBV10-2 and TRBJ2-5, with D maybe TRBD2 (5 bases). V was pared by 7 bases and J by 2 bases, with 8 bases between. The CDR3 length is 12 residues. Germline V gene data show CDR1 as WSHSY and CDR2 as SAAADI. The CDR3 loop is CASTTSQETQYF. In nucleotides, the CDR3 is TGCGCCAGCACAACTAGTCAAGAGACCCAGTACTTC.

The chain couples TRBV5-6 to TRBJ2-3; D remains ambiguous. Between the trimmed V and J ends, which lost 5 bases and 0 bases, there was a span of 4 bases. The CDR3 spans 12 residues. Per germline, CDR1 SGHDT and CDR2 YYEEEE. Written as DNA, the CDR3 is TGTGCCAGCAGTCGTAGCACAGATACGCAGTATTTT. It encodes CASSRSTDTQYF.

J is TRBJ2-1 and V is TRBV30; TRBD2 matches 10 bases. J was trimmed by 4 bases and V by 0 bases; bases with no gene match: 3. Germline CDR1 GTSNPN, CDR2 SVGIG (reference sequence). The length of the CDR3 is 15 residues. CDR3 loop: CAWSVPSGGYNEQFF. In DNA, the CDR3 is TGTGCCTGGAGTGTACCTAGCGGGGGATACAATGAGCAGTTCTTC.

The chain has TRBV5-1 and TRBJ2-3; TRBD2 matches 7 bases. There are 16 residues in the CDR3. Germline CDR1 is SGHRS and CDR2 is YFSETQ. V shed 4 bases and J 5 bases; nucleotides not matched to a gene: 13. The CDR3 region has the DNA TGCGCCAGCAGCGACCCGGGAGCGGGGAGGAGAGATACGCAGTATTTT. The encoded protein is CASSDPGAGRRDTQYF.

The V call is TRBV28, the J call TRBJ2-5; possibly TRBD1 for D (5 bases). Per germline, CDR1 MDHEN and CDR2 SYDVKM. CDR3 size: 14 residues. The V end lost 3 bases, the J end lost 2 bases, and 10 bases lay between the germline ends. CDR3 loop: CASSLITGQETQYF. In DNA form, the CDR3 reads TGTGCCAGCAGTTTGATAACAGGTCAAGAGACCCAGTACTTC.

The V gene is TRBV6-5, the J gene TRBJ2-1; D unclear. Per germline, CDR1 MNHEY and CDR2 SVGAGI. CDR3 length: 12 residues. Trimming pared 8 bases from V and 1 base from J, leaving 6 bases between. For the CDR3, the DNA is TGTGCCAGCGCTCAATCCTACAATGAGCAGTTCTTC. Its protein is CASAQSYNEQFF.

This CDR3 is CASSASPGLPHEQYF. Here the CDR3 DNA reads TGTGCCAGCAGCGCCTCCCCGGGCCTGCCCCACGAGCAGTACTTC. This sequence joins TRBV9 and TRBJ2-7; D call uncertain. The CDR3 loop spans 15 amino acids. V lost 3 bases, J lost 5 bases, and 18 bases lay in between. Germline CDR1 reads SGDLS; CDR2 reads YYNGEE. The full variable domain, rest sourced from reference TRBV9 and TRBJ2-7, is DSGVTQTPKHLITATGQRVTLRCSPRSGDLSVYWYQQSLDQGLQFLIQYYNGEERAKGNILERFSAQQFPDLHSELNLSSLELGDSALYFCASSASPGLPHEQYFGPGTRLTVT.

In this sample, this clone turned up once. The chain carries TRBV7-3 and TRBJ2-6; 8 bases are a match to TRBD2. Germline V CDR1 and CDR2: SGHTA, FQGTGA. V dropped 5 bases and J dropped 5; count of bases not matched to a gene: 17. This CDR3 is 19 amino acids long. CDR3 amino acids: CASSAPWGSGKRRANVLTF. DNA for the CDR3: TGTGCCAGCAGCGCCCCCTGGGGTAGCGGGAAGAGAAGGGCCAACGTCCTGACTTTC. The variable domain in full, completed from reference TRBV7-3 and TRBJ2-6, reads GAGVSQTPSNKVTEKGKYVELRCDPISGHTALYWYRQSLGQGPEFLIYFQGTGAADDSGLPNDRFFAVRPEGSVSTLKIQRTERGDSAVYLCASSAPWGSGKRRANVLTFGAGSRLTVL.

This clone has just one count. This sequence joins TRBV6-1 and TRBJ1-2; tentatively, D is TRBD1 (6 bases). Germline-derived CDR1 and CDR2 are MNHNS and SASEGT. The CDR3 runs to 12 residues. Trimming stripped 5 bases from V and 11 bases from J, with 15 bases between. DNA for the CDR3: TGTGCCAGCAGTCCGTATCGGGACATGTACACCTTC. It encodes CASSPYRDMYTF.

The rearrangement joins TRBV30 to TRBJ1-2; 10 nucleotides align to TRBD1. The J segment lost 0 bases and the V segment lost 4 bases, leaving 11 bases of the junction unmatched. The CDR3 spans 17 residues. Germline-derived CDR1 and CDR2 are GTSNPN and SVGIG (reference sequence). CDR3 loop: CAWNYRDRGVTNYGYTF. The CDR3 nucleotides are TGTGCCTGGAATTACCGGGACAGGGGCGTAACTAACTATGGCTACACCTTC. The variable domain in full, completed from reference TRBV30 and TRBJ1-2, reads SQTIHQWPATLVQPVGSPLSLECTVEGTSNPNLYWYRQAAGRGLQLLFYSVGIGQISSEVPQNLSASRPQDRQFILSSKKLLLSDSGFYLCAWNYRDRGVTNYGYTFGSGTRLTVV.

Only a few counts were recorded for this clone. The J gene is TRBJ1-1, the V gene TRBV28; no reliable D call. V shed 1 base and J shed 1 base, with 4 bases lying between them. The CDR3 spans 13 residues. The germline V gene has CDR1 MDHEN and CDR2 SYDVKM. CDR3 protein: CASSLSENTEAFF. The CDR3 nucleotides are TGTGCCAGCAGTTTATCGGAGAACACTGAAGCTTTCTTT.

The chain links TRBV7-9 to TRBJ1-2, with 10 bases fitting TRBD1. Germline V CDR1 and CDR2: SEHNR, FQNEAQ (reference sequence). V lost 2 bases and J lost 6; bases outside the gene matches: 3. The CDR3 has 14 residues. The CDR3 nucleotides read TGTGCCAGCAGCTTACTGACAGGGGGCAATGGCTACACCTTC. Encoded protein: CASSLLTGGNGYTF.

The chain links TRBV9 to TRBJ2-1, with TRBD2 identical over 10 bases. V gave up 0 bases and J gave up 7 bases; unmatched junction bases: 4. The CDR3 totals 15 residues. Germline V gene lookup returns CDR1 SGDLS and CDR2 YYNGEE. CDR3 nucleotides: TGTGCCAGCAGCGTAGGTAGCGGGGGGCAAAATGAGCAGTTCTTC. Amino acids: CASSVGSGGQNEQFF.

The V gene is TRBV2, the J gene TRBJ2-5; D is perhaps TRBD1 or TRBD2 (6 bases each). Germline V gene data show CDR1 as SNHLY and CDR2 as FYNNEI. The CDR3 extends over 16 amino acids. Trimming took off 1 base at V and 0 bases at J, with 12 bases between the two ends. The CDR3 here is CASSEGGAPYQETQYF. CDR3 nucleotides: TGTGCCAGCAGTGAAGGGGGGGCACCATACCAAGAGACCCAGTACTTC.

The rearrangement uses TRBV13 and TRBJ2-7; D is undetermined. The V end was cut by 5 bases, the J end by 4 bases, with 15 bases between. Germline values: CDR1 PRHDT, CDR2 FYEKMQ (reference sequence). The CDR3 loop spans 14 amino acids. CDR3 bases: TGTGCCAGCAGCAACGGACCGATAGAATACGAGCAGTACTTC. Translating gives CASSNGPIEYEQYF.